These T cell receptor beta chains were read from a single sample in a study of cytomegalovirus exposure and HLA in healthy donors. Profiled with immunoSEQ multiplex PCR; TCRdb holds only in-frame clones, not every one. Here the sample spans 75,000 to 85,000 clones, around 80% being singletons. The sample consisted of PBMCs. Every receptor here comes from a male donor in good health and CMV-seronegative. CDR3s include the opening cysteine and the closing phenylalanine or tryptophan. The D gene is left open where the match is weak. Size is stated for part of the rows, as once, few or many counts, or as a class when the clone is expanded.

J | size | V | D | CDR3 | DNA
TRBJ2-5 | . | TRBV4-3 | . | CASSQDTSRETQYF | TGCGCCAGCAGCCAAGACACAAGCAGGGAGACCCAGTACTTC
TRBJ1-1 | . | TRBV14 | . | CASSQQWSTEAFF | TGTGCCAGCAGCCAACAGTGGAGCACTGAAGCTTTCTTT
TRBJ2-6 | . | TRBV7-6 | TRBD2 | CASSLVAAGGRSGANVLTF | TGTGCCAGCAGCTTAGTTGCGGCGGGGGGTAGATCTGGGGCCAACGTCCTGACTTTC
TRBJ2-7 | . | TRBV21-1 | . | CASSKVSDGSEQYF | TGTGCCAGCAGCAAAGTCAGCGACGGCAGCGAGCAGTACTTC
TRBJ2-3 | . | TRBV30 | . | CAWLRRISTDTQYF | TGTGCCTGGTTAAGGCGGATTAGCACAGATACGCAGTATTTT
TRBJ1-6 | few | TRBV19 | . | CASSTTGNSPLHF | TGTGCCAGTAGTACCACAGGCAATTCACCCCTCCACTTT
TRBJ2-7 | few | TRBV27 | . | CASSPQGYEQYF | TGTGCCAGCAGTCCACAGGGCTACGAGCAGTACTTC
TRBJ2-7 | . | TRBV2 | . | CASSPSTYEQYF | TGTGCCAGCAGTCCATCCACCTACGAGCAGTACTTC
TRBJ2-4 | . | TRBV30 | TRBD1 | CAWSVVGQGANIQYF | TGTGCCTGGAGTGTAGTGGGACAGGGGGCAAACATTCAGTACTTC
TRBJ1-1 | . | TRBV27 | . | CASSVAGYVDTEAFF | TGTGCCAGCAGTGTTGCAGGGTATGTGGACACTGAAGCTTTCTTT
TRBJ2-7 | . | TRBV5-1 | . | CASSLAGSYEQYF | TGCGCCAGCAGCTTGGCCGGGTCCTACGAGCAGTACTTC
TRBJ2-1 | . | TRBV7-2 | . | CASSLVRSYNEQFF | TGTGCCAGCAGCTTAGTGAGGTCCTACAATGAGCAGTTCTTC
TRBJ2-2 | . | TRBV19 | . | CASKGDTGELFF | TGTGCCAGTAAGGGGGACACCGGGGAGCTGTTTTTT
TRBJ1-2 | . | TRBV19 | . | CASSQLNYGYTF | TGTGCCAGTAGCCAACTTAACTATGGCTACACCTTC
TRBJ2-3 | . | TRBV6-1 | TRBD1 | CALRQGAHTDTQYF | TGTGCCCTCAGACAGGGGGCGCACACAGATACGCAGTATTTT
TRBJ1-1 | . | TRBV6-5 | . | CASTSGWTEAFF | TGTGCCAGCACCTCGGGATGGACTGAAGCTTTCTTT
TRBJ2-6 | . | TRBV5-1 | . | CASSTDRTGANVLTF | TGCGCCAGCAGCACGGACAGAACTGGGGCCAACGTCCTGACTTTC
TRBJ2-1 | few | TRBV5-4 | TRBD2 | CAIARGGGEQFF | TGTGCCATCGCTCGGGGGGGCGGTGAGCAGTTCTTC
TRBJ2-7 | . | TRBV10-1 | . | CASTRETAGGYEQYF | TGCGCCAGCACGCGAGAGACAGCCGGGGGTTACGAGCAGTACTTC
TRBJ2-7 | . | TRBV7-2 | TRBD2 | CATGLAGASGYEQYF | TGTGCTACGGGACTAGCGGGAGCGTCGGGTTACGAGCAGTACTTC
TRBJ2-7 | . | TRBV5-6 | TRBD2 | CASSPRTWGGEQYF | TGTGCCAGCAGCCCGAGAACTTGGGGGGGCGAGCAGTACTTC
TRBJ1-5 | . | TRBV30 | TRBD1 | CAWSPGTVPQHF | TGTGCCTGGAGTCCCGGGACAGTCCCCCAGCATTTT
TRBJ1-6 | . | TRBV19 | . | CASSMYRQADETNSPLNF | TGTGCCAGTAGCATGTACCGACAGGCGGACGAGACAAATTCACCCCTCAACTTT
TRBJ2-3 | few | TRBV6-5 | TRBD1 | CASSYGQARTDTQYF | TGTGCCAGCAGTTACGGACAGGCCCGCACAGATACGCAGTATTTT
TRBJ1-2 | . | TRBV6-5 | . | CASSYRENYGYPF | TGTGCCAGCAGTTATAGAGAGAACTATGGCTACCCCTTC
TRBJ1-5 | once | TRBV7-2 | . | CASSLSNRVQPQHF | TGTGCCAGCAGCTTAAGTAACAGGGTGCAGCCCCAGCATTTT
TRBJ2-3 | . | TRBV27 | . | CASSLFGADTQYF | TGTGCCAGCAGTTTATTCGGGGCAGATACGCAGTATTTT
TRBJ1-1 | few | TRBV27 | TRBD1 | CASSPWTGRNTEAFF | TGTGCCAGCAGTCCCTGGACAGGGCGGAACACTGAAGCTTTCTTT
TRBJ2-2 | . | TRBV2 | TRBD2 | CATCPIPGGNTGELFF | TGTGCCACCTGCCCAATACCGGGAGGGAACACCGGGGAGCTGTTTTTT
TRBJ2-2 | few | TRBV7-2 | TRBD2 | CASSFKRGPAGELFF | TGTGCCAGCAGCTTTAAGCGGGGGCCGGCCGGGGAGCTGTTTTTT
TRBJ1-5 | . | TRBV6-5 | . | CASSSQGYGNQPQHF | TGTGCCAGCAGTTCCCAGGGTTATGGCAATCAGCCCCAGCATTTT
TRBJ2-1 | . | TRBV5-1 | TRBD2 | CASSEPSGGAWNEQFF | TGCGCCAGCAGCGAACCTAGCGGGGGGGCCTGGAATGAGCAGTTCTTC
TRBJ2-2 | once | TRBV4-3 | . | CASSQDSVDRYTGELFF | TGCGCCAGCAGCCAAGATTCGGTGGACAGATACACCGGGGAGCTGTTTTTT
TRBJ2-1 | . | TRBV7-2 | TRBD1 | CASYPTRDSTPSLYNEQFF | TGTGCCAGCTATCCAACCCGGGACAGTACTCCCTCCCTCTACAATGAGCAGTTCTTC
TRBJ1-1 | . | TRBV4-2 | . | CASSQDGGIGAEAFF | TGTGCCAGCAGCCAAGACGGGGGGATTGGGGCTGAAGCTTTCTTT
TRBJ1-4 | few | TRBV7-9 | TRBD1 | CASSLGQGFDEKLFF | TGTGCCAGCAGCCTCGGACAGGGCTTCGATGAAAAACTGTTTTTT
TRBJ1-6 | . | TRBV19 | . | CASSSRHPNSPLHF | TGTGCCAGTAGTTCGCGACACCCTAATTCACCCCTCCACTTT
TRBJ2-3 | . | TRBV5-1 | . | CASSWDNTDTQYF | TGCGCCAGCAGCTGGGACAACACAGATACGCAGTATTTT
TRBJ2-2 | . | TRBV7-9 | . | CASSKAEEAGELFF | TGTGCCAGCAGTAAAGCCGAGGAGGCCGGGGAGCTGTTTTTT
TRBJ1-5 | . | TRBV19 | . | CASSIGFSRDPSNQPQNF | TGTGCCAGTAGTATAGGGTTCTCGCGGGATCCTAGCAATCAGCCCCAGAATTTT
TRBJ1-5 | . | TRBV30 | . | CAWSKTNDNQPQHF | TGTGCCTGGAGTAAGACAAATGATAATCAGCCCCAGCATTTT
TRBJ2-7 | few | TRBV18 | . | CASSPGLYVESSYEQYF | TGTGCCAGCTCACCGGGCCTATACGTTGAGAGCTCCTACGAGCAGTACTTC
TRBJ2-5 | . | TRBV11-2 | . | CASSLPIVGKVTQYF | TGTGCCAGCAGCTTACCCATCGTGGGCAAGGTGACCCAGTACTTC
TRBJ1-2 | few | TRBV4-2 | . | CASRQTQGRDYGYTF | TGTGCCAGCAGGCAGACACAGGGACGAGACTATGGCTACACCTTC
TRBJ1-1 | . | TRBV7-9 | . | CASRQMTDNEAFF | TGTGCCAGCCGACAGATGACAGACAATGAAGCTTTCTTT
TRBJ2-5 | . | TRBV6-6 | . | CASSYPEESQETQYF | TGTGCCAGCAGTTACCCCGAAGAGTCCCAAGAGACCCAGTACTTC
TRBJ1-3 | . | TRBV10-3 | TRBD1 | CASRDSSGNTIYF | TGTGCCAGCCGGGACAGCTCTGGAAACACCATATATTTT
TRBJ1-1 | few | TRBV5-5 | TRBD1 | CASSWDRNTEAFF | TGTGCCAGCAGCTGGGACAGAAACACTGAAGCTTTCTTT
TRBJ2-1 | . | TRBV4-1 | TRBD1 | CASSPIGGFYNEQLF | TGCGCCAGCAGTCCAATAGGGGGCTTTTACAATGAGCAGCTCTTC
TRBJ1-6 | . | TRBV9 | . | CASSDSGSTNSPLHF | TGTGCCAGCAGCGACTCCGGGTCCACAAATTCACCCCTCCACTTT
TRBJ2-1 | once | TRBV6-1 | TRBD2 | CASSEWTSGRAQYNEQFF | TGTGCCAGCAGTGAATGGACTAGCGGGAGGGCCCAGTACAATGAGCAGTTCTTC
TRBJ1-6 | once | TRBV6-6 | . | CASSYSQGRDSPLHF | TGTGCCAGCAGTTACTCGCAGGGTCGGGATTCACCCCTCCACTTT
TRBJ2-7 | . | TRBV7-2 | TRBD2 | CASSLQPPGLAGEQYF | TGTGCCAGCAGCTTACAGCCACCGGGACTAGCGGGGGAGCAGTACTTC
TRBJ2-5 | few | TRBV19 | TRBD1 | CASSNTGGQQETQYF | TGTGCCAGTAGTAATACAGGGGGTCAACAAGAGACCCAGTACTTC